Listed below are T cell receptor beta chains from one sample, sequenced in a study of cytotoxic CD8 clonotypes in ibrutinib-treated CLL. TCRdb's table, derived via immunoSEQ multiplex PCR, lists solely in-frame clones and lacks some. The table records around 92,000 clones, 77% of them present only once. The sample here was PBMCs, taken after 24 months of ibrutinib treatment. These receptors came from a human donor with chronic lymphocytic leukemia. Each CDR3 is given with its conserved first and last residue. Fields, in order: CDR3 length, J gene, V gene, CDR3 protein.

>13|TRBJ1-5|TRBV30
CAWSSGRFQPQHF
>14|TRBJ2-7|TRBV7-8
CASSFAGGSYEQYF
>14|TRBJ2-3|TRBV14
CASSQVHSADTQYF
>14|TRBJ2-1|TRBV19
CASSKGGSRNEQFF
>13|TRBJ2-7|TRBV28
CASWDLRSYEQYF
>16|TRBJ2-2|TRBV19
CASLDLGRTNTGELFF
>13|TRBJ1-1|TRBV6-5
CASRGRILTEAFF
>11|TRBJ2-7|TRBV5-6
CASSSNYEQYF
>14|TRBJ2-3|TRBV18
CASSPVTGTDTQYF
>18|TRBJ2-5|TRBV4-2
CASSQGTSGGLTPGTQYF
>14|TRBJ2-3|TRBV28
CASTRGGSTDTQYF
>13|TRBJ2-3|TRBV10-1
CASSVTQTDTQYF
>11|TRBJ1-1|TRBV20-1
CSATPGTGAFF
>14|TRBJ1-6|TRBV7-3
CASSFGTNNSPLHF
>15|TRBJ1-1|TRBV6-1
CASSESAQGSTEAFF
>13|TRBJ1-1|TRBV18
CASSPDRDTEAFF
>15|TRBJ1-5|TRBV19
CASSIVPGGNQPQHF
>15|TRBJ2-1|TRBV19
CASNGRSGSPDEQFF